A single sample gave rise to the 19 T cell receptor beta chains below, sequenced in a study of blood T cell repertoires in COVID-19. Libraries were prepared by immunoSEQ multiplex PCR; TCRdb keeps only in-frame clonotypes and omits some of them. The table records approximately 240,000 clones, about 93% of them present only once. Sequenced input: PBMCs or T cells enriched from blood (not recorded which). The receptor source for this set is a woman in her late teens or twenties who had recovered from COVID-19.

The J gene is TRBJ2-1, the V gene TRBV5-1; no clear D gene. Germline CDR1 reads SGHRS; CDR2 reads YFSETQ. The CDR3 runs to 15 residues. V shed 5 bases and J shed 0 bases, with 12 bases lying between them. The DNA of the CDR3 is TGCGCCAGCAGTTCTCTGGGCCGCTCCTACAATGAGCAGTTCTTC. Protein product: CASSSLGRSYNEQFF.

The chain recombines TRBV20-1 with TRBJ1-6, with D possibly TRBD1 on 5 matching bases. The CDR3 is 11 residues long. Germline V gene data show CDR1 as DFQATT and CDR2 as SNEGSKA (reference sequence). The ends were cut back, 6 bases at V and 12 bases at J, with 12 bases in the middle. Here the CDR3 DNA reads TGCAGTGCCCGCGACACAGGACCCCTCCACTTT. Protein: CSARDTGPLHF.

This sequence joins TRBV27 and TRBJ2-1, with D possibly TRBD2 on 6 matching bases. The CDR3 has 12 amino acids. V lost 10 bases, J lost 6 bases, and 13 bases lay in between. The germline gives CDR1 MNHEY, CDR2 SMNVEV (reference sequence). The CDR3 bases are TGTGCCACCTCCGGGACTCGCAATGAGCAGTTCTTC. As protein: CATSGTRNEQFF.

The chain joins TRBV6-5 to TRBJ1-1; TRBD1 aligns across 10 bases. The germline V gene encodes CDR1 MNHEY and CDR2 SVGAGI. Losses at the gene ends were 7 bases for V and 5 bases for J; bases not matched to a gene: 10. CDR3 size: 15 residues. The CDR3 protein is CASTVTGGAGTEAFF. CDR3 bases: TGTGCCAGCACGGTGACAGGGGGCGCGGGTACTGAAGCTTTCTTT.

The chain carries TRBV28 and TRBJ1-2, with 11 bases matching TRBD1. CDR1 and CDR2 from the germline V gene are MDHEN and SYDVKM. The CDR3 has 14 amino acids. V lost 5 bases, J lost 4 bases, and 3 bases stayed unmatched. DNA of the CDR3: TGTGCCAGCAGTCGGACAGGGGGCGGCTATGGCTACACCTTC. Its protein product is CASSRTGGGYGYTF.

Written as DNA, the CDR3 is TGTGCCAGCAGCAAACTAGCGGGGACCTACGAGCAGTACTTC. It specifies CASSKLAGTYEQYF. The chain uses TRBV7-2 and TRBJ2-7; TRBD2 aligns across 10 bases. Trimming removed 5 bases from V and 2 bases from J; junction bases left unmatched: 3. Germline V gives CDR1 SGHTA, CDR2 FQGNSA. This CDR3 region has 14 residues. Together with reference TRBV7-2 and TRBJ2-7, the CDR3 gives the full variable domain: GAGVSQSPSNKVTEKGKDVELRCDPISGHTALYWYRQSLGQGLEFLIYFQGNSAPDKSGLPSDRFSAERTGGSVSTLTIQRTQQEDSAVYLCASSKLAGTYEQYFGPGTRLTVT.

The rearrangement links TRBV27 to TRBJ1-5; D might be TRBD1 (5 bases). The CDR3 spans 13 residues. The V end was cut by 0 bases, the J end by 9 bases, with 9 bases between. Germline lookup yields CDR1 MNHEY and CDR2 SMNVEV (reference sequence). CDR3 nucleotide sequence: TGTGCCAGCAGTTTATCGGAGGGGACGCCCCAGCATTTT. This sequence encodes CASSLSEGTPQHF.

The rearrangement uses TRBV6-5 and TRBJ1-2; 8 nucleotides agree with TRBD1. This CDR3 region has 15 residues. J was trimmed by 2 bases and V by 7 bases; bases with no gene match: 9. The germline gives CDR1 MNHEY, CDR2 SVGAGI. The CDR3 nucleotides read TGTGCCAGCACCCTGGACAGGGCGATAAACTATGGCTACACCTTC. Translated: CASTLDRAINYGYTF.

CDR3 in amino acids: CASSSSRVQPQHF. CDR3 nucleotides: TGTGCCAGCAGCTCCTCTCGGGTACAGCCCCAGCATTTT. This chain uses TRBV13 with TRBJ1-5; D unclear. Trimming removed 4 bases from V and 7 bases from J, with 11 bases in between. The CDR3 consists of 13 residues. Germline V gene sequence: CDR1 PRHDT, CDR2 FYEKMQ (reference sequence).

The J gene is TRBJ2-7, the V gene TRBV5-1, with 7 nucleotides matching TRBD1. CDR1 SGHRS and CDR2 YFSETQ come from the germline V gene. There are 12 residues in the CDR3. The V gene end was trimmed by 4 bases and the J gene end by 3 bases; junction bases not matched to a gene: 1. The CDR3: CASSRDSYEQYF. The CDR3 DNA follows: TGCGCCAGCAGCCGGGACAGCTACGAGCAGTACTTC. Looking up the rest from reference TRBV5-1 and TRBJ2-7 gives the full variable domain: KAGVTQTPRYLIKTRGQQVTLSCSPISGHRSVSWYQQTPGQGLQFLFEYFSETQRNKGNFPGRFSGRQFSNSRSEMNVSTLELGDSALYLCASSRDSYEQYFGPGTRLTVT.

The chain joins TRBV9 to TRBJ1-3, with D uncertain. The V and J ends lost 0 bases and 1 base respectively, with 5 bases between them. Germline loops: CDR1 SGDLS, CDR2 YYNGEE. This CDR3 has 14 residues. The CDR3 sequence: CASSVARSGNTIYF. The DNA for the CDR3 is TGTGCCAGCAGCGTAGCTAGATCTGGAAACACCATATATTTT.

The chain has TRBV7-2 and TRBJ1-3, with TRBD1 matching 8 bases. The CDR3 sequence is 15 residues long. The trim removed 2 bases at V and 4 bases at J, leaving 4 bases unmatched. The V gene's germline CDR1 is SGHTA and CDR2 FQGNSA. In nucleotides, the CDR3 is TGTGCCAGCAGCTTATCCAGGGGGCGAGGAAACACCATATATTTT. Residues: CASSLSRGRGNTIYF.

V usage is TRBV7-3 and J usage is TRBJ2-5; TRBD1 matches at 7 bases. V shed 1 base, J shed 4 bases, and the junction held 3 bases outside the gene matches. Germline CDR1 SGHTA, CDR2 FQGTGA. The CDR3 consists of 14 residues. CDR3 residues: CASSLKWDRETQYF. Here the CDR3 DNA reads TGTGCCAGCAGCTTAAAATGGGACAGAGAGACCCAGTACTTC. Looking up the rest from reference TRBV7-3 and TRBJ2-5 gives the full variable domain: GAGVSQTPSNKVTEKGKYVELRCDPISGHTALYWYRQSLGQGPEFLIYFQGTGAADDSGLPNDRFFAVRPEGSVSTLKIQRTERGDSAVYLCASSLKWDRETQYFGPGTRLLVL.

The J gene is TRBJ2-1, the V gene TRBV9; D call uncertain. Trimming removed 0 bases at V and 4 bases at J, with 8 bases between. The CDR3 covers 14 residues. The germline gives CDR1 SGDLS, CDR2 YYNGEE. The CDR3 spells CASSVESRYNEQFF. Here the CDR3 DNA reads TGTGCCAGCAGCGTAGAGTCCAGATACAATGAGCAGTTCTTC. Looking up the rest from reference TRBV9 and TRBJ2-1 gives the full variable domain: DSGVTQTPKHLITATGQRVTLRCSPRSGDLSVYWYQQSLDQGLQFLIQYYNGEERAKGNILERFSAQQFPDLHSELNLSSLELGDSALYFCASSVESRYNEQFFGPGTRLTVL.

The CDR3 DNA reads as TGTGCCATCAGTGACCCTCGAGGGACAGACTATGGCTACACCTTC. Protein product: CAISDPRGTDYGYTF. The rearrangement joins TRBV10-3 to TRBJ1-2; TRBD1 agrees at 7 bases. The CDR3 is 15 residues long. Germline CDR1 is ENHRY and CDR2 is SYGVKD. J gave up 3 bases and V 3 bases, and 7 bases lay outside the gene matches.

The chain links TRBV6-5 to TRBJ2-3; 8 nucleotides line up with TRBD1. The CDR3 consists of 14 residues. Trimming removed 5 bases from V and 1 base from J; junction bases left unmatched: 2. Germline CDR1 is MNHEY and CDR2 is SVGAGI. DNA for the CDR3: TGTGCCAGCAGTCAGGGGGCTGGCACAGATACGCAGTATTTT. This gives the protein CASSQGAGTDTQYF.

The rearrangement links TRBV29-1 to TRBJ2-1; D gene ambiguous. V gave up 4 bases and J gave up 5 bases, with 6 bases separating them. Germline CDR1 and CDR2: SQVTM and ANQGSEA. This CDR3 is built from 11 residues. The CDR3 loop is CSVVSHNEQFF. CDR3 nucleotides: TGCAGCGTTGTATCCCACAATGAGCAGTTCTTC.

This chain joins TRBV7-3 and TRBJ2-1, with D maybe TRBD2 (5 bases). The CDR3 runs 16 residues. The V end lost 0 bases, the J end lost 14 bases, and 23 bases lay between the germline ends. The germline V gene encodes CDR1 SGHTA and CDR2 FQGTGA. The CDR3 sequence: CASSLTGGAVVGSEFF. The CDR3 DNA reads as TGTGCCAGCAGCTTAACGGGCGGAGCGGTGGTTGGGAGCGAGTTCTTC.

This clone has only one observation. The V call is TRBV19, the J call TRBJ1-5; D call uncertain. CDR3 size: 12 residues. Trimming removed 3 bases at V and 5 bases at J, with 5 bases between. Germline V gene sequence: CDR1 LNHDA, CDR2 SQIVND (reference sequence). CDR3 DNA sequence: TGTGCCAGTAGTATTCAGGATCAGCCCCAGCATTTT. As protein: CASSIQDQPQHF. The full variable domain, with the rest looked up from reference TRBV19 and TRBJ1-5, is DGGITQSPKYLFRKEGQNVTLSCEQNLNHDAMYWYRQDPGQGLRLIYYSQIVNDFQKGDIAEGYSVSREKKESFPLTVTSAQKNPTAFYLCASSIQDQPQHFGDGTRLSIL.